This T cell receptor beta chain was recovered during a study of CD8+CD57+ T cells in acquired aplastic anemia. This clonotype showed up just once. Patients included in sequencing had previously demonstrated CD8+CD57+ cell expansion by flow cytometry. Genomic DNA served as template for TCR beta VDJ and CDR3 profiling. TCRdb reprocessed the reads with MiXCR, giving one entry per CDR3 protein. The repertoire consists of approximately 250,000 distinct CDR3 sequences, with roughly 82% occurring once and the leading ten covering 35% to 50%. The receptor was isolated from a human donor with aplastic anemia. The sample comprised sorted CD4+, CD8+, or CD8+CD57+ T cells (not recorded which) from PBMCs.

CDR3 in DNA: TGTGCCAGCAGTTTTTCCCCGGGGGCCTACAATGAGCAGTTCTTC. Protein sequence: CASSFSPGAYNEQFF. The rearrangement uses TRBV11-3 and TRBJ2-1; D perhaps matches TRBD2 (6 bases). The germline CDR1 and CDR2 sequences are SGHNT and YENEEA. With 6 bases removed from V and 2 bases from J, the gap between germline ends came to 14 bases. CDR3 length: 15 amino acids.